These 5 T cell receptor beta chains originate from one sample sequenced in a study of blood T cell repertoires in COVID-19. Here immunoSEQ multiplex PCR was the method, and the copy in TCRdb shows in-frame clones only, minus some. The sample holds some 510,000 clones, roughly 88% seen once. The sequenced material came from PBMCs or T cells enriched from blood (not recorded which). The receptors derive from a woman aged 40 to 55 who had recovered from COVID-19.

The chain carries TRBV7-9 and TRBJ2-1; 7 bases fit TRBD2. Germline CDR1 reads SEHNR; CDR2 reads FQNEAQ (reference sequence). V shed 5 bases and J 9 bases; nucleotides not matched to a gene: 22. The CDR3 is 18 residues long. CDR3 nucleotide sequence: TGTGCCAGCAGCCCCCCGACTAGCAGGGTTAATGGGCGAGGTGAGCAGTTCTTC. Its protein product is CASSPPTSRVNGRGEQFF.

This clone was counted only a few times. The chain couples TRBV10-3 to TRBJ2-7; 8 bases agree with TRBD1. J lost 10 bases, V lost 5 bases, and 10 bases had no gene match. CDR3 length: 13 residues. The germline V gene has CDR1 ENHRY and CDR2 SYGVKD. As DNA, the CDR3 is TGTGCCATCAGTAGGGGACAGGTCCAAGCCCAGTACTTC. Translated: CAISRGQVQAQYF.

The CDR3 region is CASSQLSRGTGELFF. The CDR3 coding sequence is TGCGCCAGCAGCCAACTGTCCAGGGGAACCGGGGAGCTGTTTTTT. The V and J genes are TRBV4-1 and TRBJ2-2; perhaps TRBD1 as D (6 bases). The CDR3 sequence is 15 residues long. The V gene lost 2 bases and the J gene lost 5 bases, with 12 bases spanning the gap. The germline V gene has CDR1 MGHRA and CDR2 YSYEKL.

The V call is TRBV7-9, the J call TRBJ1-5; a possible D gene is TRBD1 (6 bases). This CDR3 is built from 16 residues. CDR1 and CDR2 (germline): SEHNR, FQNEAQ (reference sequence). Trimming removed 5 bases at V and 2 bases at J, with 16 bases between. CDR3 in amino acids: CASSRSGGARNQPQHF. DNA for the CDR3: TGTGCCAGCAGCAGATCTGGGGGGGCGCGCAATCAGCCCCAGCATTTT. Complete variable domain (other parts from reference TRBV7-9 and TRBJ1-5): DTGVSQNPRHKITKRGQNVTFRCDPISEHNRLYWYRQTLGQGPEFLTYFQNEAQLEKSRLLSDRFSAERPKGSFSTLEIQRTEQGDSAMYLCASSRSGGARNQPQHFGDGTRLSIL.

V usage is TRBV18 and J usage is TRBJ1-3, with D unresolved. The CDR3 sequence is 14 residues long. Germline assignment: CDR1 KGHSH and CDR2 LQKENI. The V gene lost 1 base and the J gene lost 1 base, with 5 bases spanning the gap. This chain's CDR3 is CASSPRLSGNTIYF. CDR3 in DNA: TGTGCCAGCTCACCACGACTATCTGGAAACACCATATATTTT.